A single sample is the source of the 17 T cell receptor beta chains below, sequenced in a study of T cells in Graves' hyperthyroidism and ophthalmopathy. Amplification of TCR beta CDR3 regions was performed using RNA transcripts as template. HTBI primers were the set used in a first-round RT-PCR of the TCR CDR3. One entry per CDR3 protein, called by TCRdb with MiXCR from the multiplex PCR reads. The repertoire has hundreds of thousands of distinct CDR3 sequences, 25% of them found once; the top ten carry approximately 25%. The sequenced material came from blood. These receptor sequences come from a man between 40 and 49 years old with Graves' hyperthyroidism that later progressed to Graves' ophthalmopathy.

This clonotype was picked up many times. A much larger clone is a single base away; this may be a read error. The gene calls are TRBV28 and TRBJ2-4, with D perhaps TRBD1 (6 bases). This CDR3 spans 13 amino acids. CDR1 and CDR2 from the germline V gene are MDHEN and SYDVKM. V was shortened by 1 base and J by 12 bases, with 13 bases between the two germline ends. The CDR3 loop reads CASSLYGQWDQYF. The CDR3 region has the DNA TGTGCCAGCAGTTTATACGGACAGTGGGATCAGTACTTC.

This clonotype has ten or more counts. The chain carries TRBV28 and TRBJ1-6; unclear D gene. Deletions cut 7 bases from V and 0 bases from J, with 4 bases between. The CDR3 runs to 13 residues. CDR1 is MDHEN, CDR2 SYDVKM, per germline. The CDR3 reads CASKGSYNSPLHF. CDR3 nucleotide sequence: TGTGCCAGCAAGGGCTCCTATAATTCACCCCTCCACTTT.

In this sample, this clonotype turned up many times. The chain joins TRBV20-1 to TRBJ1-2; D remains unclear. Germline CDR1 and CDR2: DFQATT and SNEGSKA (reference sequence). The V gene lost 2 bases and the J gene lost 0 bases, with 1 base spanning the gap. CDR3 length equals 11 residues. CDR3 nucleotide sequence: TGCAGTGCTAGACCTAACTATGGCTACACCTTC. Translating gives CSARPNYGYTF.

This clonotype was detected ten times or more. In DNA, the CDR3 is TGCAGCGCAATCGGATGGGGAAGAGATACGCAGTATTTT. Its protein is CSAIGWGRDTQYF. J is TRBJ2-3 and V is TRBV29-1; unclear D gene. Germline CDR1 SQVTM, CDR2 ANQGSEA. The CDR3 consists of 13 residues. Trimming pared 7 bases from V and 5 bases from J, leaving 16 bases between.

This clonotype was counted ten times or more. This sequence joins TRBV7-3 and TRBJ1-2; TRBD1 matches at 7 bases. The CDR3 spans 13 residues. Germline V gene data show CDR1 as SGHTA and CDR2 as FQGTGA. V was pared by 5 bases and J by 8 bases, with 8 bases of the junction left unmatched. CDR3 coding DNA: TGTGCCAGCAGCCCAGGATCAGGGGGAGGCTACACCTTC. It codes for CASSPGSGGGYTF.

This clonotype was counted many times. This sequence joins TRBV12-3 or TRBV12-4 and TRBJ1-6, with 10 bases aligning to TRBD1. This CDR3 is 15 amino acids long. V lost 6 bases and J lost 9; bases outside the gene matches: 8. CDR3 sequence (DNA): TGTGCCAGCAGCCACGGACAGGGGGTGGGTTCACCCCTCCACTTT. This sequence encodes CASSHGQGVGSPLHF.

This sequence joins TRBV19 and TRBJ1-2; 9 bases match TRBD1. This CDR3 has 14 amino acids. The V and J ends lost 8 bases and 4 bases, in that order; junction bases with no gene match: 8. Germline loops: CDR1 LNHDA, CDR2 SQIVND (reference sequence). The CDR3 DNA is TGTGCCAGTGCCACCGGGACAGGGTCCTATGGCTACACCTTC. This codes for CASATGTGSYGYTF.

This clonotype came up a few times. The chain has TRBV6-2 or TRBV6-3 and TRBJ2-7; D is possibly TRBD1 or TRBD2 (5 bases each). The CDR3 covers 12 residues. V was trimmed by 10 bases and J by 3 bases, leaving 13 bases between them. CDR1 and CDR2 (germline): MNHEY, SVGEGT. Here the CDR3 DNA reads TGTGCCACGGGACGGAGTGGCTACGAGCAGTACTTC. As protein: CATGRSGYEQYF.

This clonotype was recorded many times. The chain employs TRBV9 and TRBJ1-2; 10 bases align to TRBD1. The CDR3 is 16 residues long. J gave up 2 bases and V 2 bases, and 6 bases lay outside the gene matches. Germline V gene lookup returns CDR1 SGDLS and CDR2 YYNGEE. The CDR3 DNA is TGTGCCAGCAGCGTGGGCCGGGACAGGGGAAACTATGGCTACACCTTC. It is translated as CASSVGRDRGNYGYTF.

In its sample, this clonotype was seen many times. The V and J genes are TRBV2 and TRBJ2-7; the match to TRBD2 covers 7 bases. The germline CDR1 and CDR2 sequences are SNHLY and FYNNEI. Unmatched junction bases numbered 7, after V lost 4 bases and J lost 4 bases. The CDR3 length is 14 residues. In DNA form, the CDR3 reads TGTGCCAGCAGTGCGAATTGGGGGGGTTACGAGCAGTACTTC. Residues: CASSANWGGYEQYF. The complete variable domain, with remaining parts taken from reference TRBV2 and TRBJ2-7, reads EPEVTQTPSHQVTQMGQEVILRCVPISNHLYFYWYRQILGQKVEFLVSFYNNEISEKSEIFDDQFSVERPDGSNFTLKIRSTKLEDSAMYFCASSANWGGYEQYFGPGTRLTVT.

The chain couples TRBV24-1 to TRBJ2-5; 9 bases are a match to TRBD1. With V trimmed by 5 bases and J by 5 bases, 11 bases remained unmatched. CDR3 length: 16 residues. Germline V lookup: CDR1 KGHDR, CDR2 SFDVKD. The CDR3 spells CATSAFGPGTGETQYF. As DNA, the CDR3 is TGTGCCACCAGTGCCTTTGGACCGGGGACAGGGGAGACCCAGTACTTC.

In this sample, this clonotype turned up many times. This rearrangement joins TRBV19 to TRBJ1-5; TRBD1 matches at 9 bases. With V trimmed by 7 bases and J by 9 bases, 13 bases remained unmatched. The CDR3 extends over 15 amino acids. The germline CDR1 and CDR2 sequences are LNHDA and SQIVND (reference sequence). CDR3 sequence reads: CASTQARDRAWPQHF. The CDR3 coding sequence is TGTGCCAGTACCCAAGCCCGGGACAGGGCCTGGCCCCAGCATTTT.

This clonotype has a count of ten or more. The genes are TRBV5-1 and TRBJ2-1, with 13 bases fitting TRBD2. The V segment lost 4 bases and the J segment 7 bases; nucleotides outside the gene matches: 5. This CDR3 comprises 15 residues. Germline V lookup: CDR1 SGHRS, CDR2 YFSETQ. The CDR3 nucleotides are TGCGCCAGCAGCCTAAGGACTAGCGGGGGTAATGAGCAGTTCTTC. Translating gives CASSLRTSGGNEQFF.

This clonotype was recorded once. This chain joins TRBV20-1 and TRBJ2-5; 13 nucleotides match TRBD2. Germline lookup yields CDR1 DFQATT and CDR2 SNEGSKA (reference sequence). The CDR3 totals 14 residues. After removal of 3 bases from V and 5 bases from J, the junction contained 3 bases not matched to a gene. CDR3 nucleotides: TGCAGTGCTAGGGGACTAGCGGGAAGGGAGACCCAGTACTTC. This translates into CSARGLAGRETQYF.

About this clonotype: The junction and the germline gene differ at one end; a read error may be behind it. The chain recombines TRBV30 with TRBJ1-1, with D tentatively TRBD1 (5 bases). Germline CDR1 and CDR2: GTSNPN and SVGIG (reference sequence). The CDR3 runs to 14 residues. The CDR3 region has the DNA TGTGCCTGGAGGAGGGGACCGAAGAACACTGAAGCTTCATTT. Protein: CAWRRGPKNTEASF.

In its sample, this clonotype was seen many times. The rearrangement links TRBV4-1 to TRBJ2-4; unclear D gene. Per the germline V gene, CDR1 is MGHRA and CDR2 is YSYEKL. Deletions cut 6 bases from V and 0 bases from J, with 12 bases between. The CDR3 contains 15 residues. The chain's CDR3 is CASRVLPIAKNIQYF. Written as DNA, the CDR3 is TGCGCCAGCAGAGTACTCCCGATAGCCAAAAACATTCAGTACTTC.

This clonotype was recorded at least ten times. V and J are TRBV28 and TRBJ2-7, with TRBD2 matching 7 bases. The CDR3 length is 12 residues. Unmatched junction bases numbered 3, after V lost 4 bases and J lost 6 bases. The germline V gene has CDR1 MDHEN and CDR2 SYDVKM. CDR3 sequence reads: CASSWRESEQYF. In DNA, the CDR3 is TGTGCCAGCAGTTGGCGGGAGTCCGAGCAGTACTTC.